This T cell receptor beta chain was found in a study of identical twins. On this clonotype itself: As yet, its antigen is unknown.

Germline CDR1 DFQATT, CDR2 SNEGSKA (reference sequence). This CDR3 spans 16 amino acids. V lost 2 bases and J 6 bases, leaving 23 bases between the germline ends. General study findings and limits: The authors noted that invariant MAIT and iNKT cells could partly confound zero-insertion analyses. Beta out-of-frame sequences displayed a weaker excess of sharing between twins.

TCRdb reanalysed the 5' RACE reads using MiXCR and keeps one entry per CDR3 protein. The sample consists of under 300,000 distinct CDR3 sequences, more than 9.5% of them appearing once. These data were also filed under a second study, of yellow fever vaccine responses in identical twins.

Sequenced sample: memory (CD45RO+) T cells sorted from blood. The chain recombines TRBV20-1 with TRBJ2-7, with D possibly TRBD2 on 6 matching bases. The sequence was obtained from a woman between 18 and 30 years old in good health. This CDR3 reads CSARPLGASESVEQYF. The DNA of the CDR3 is TGCAGTGCTAGACCCCTCGGGGCTAGCGAGAGCGTCGAGCAGTACTTC.